This T cell receptor beta chain derives from a study of shared clonotypes between healthy human individuals. As for the study in general: A donor's plate count was three for CD4 naive and three for CD4 memory; CD8 naive had two and CD8 memory one.

A deep-level run was used for the assay. Here immunoSEQ multiplex PCR was the method, and the copy in TCRdb shows in-frame clones only, minus some. Seen here are around 2,000,000 clones, approximately 94% observed once, and the top ten hold 1.5% to 2%. The germline V gene encodes CDR1 PRHDT and CDR2 FYEKMQ (reference sequence). After removal of 5 bases from V and 7 bases from J, the junction contained 6 bases not matched to a gene. The CDR3 contains 13 residues. Cells designated naive CD8 were CD45RO-negative and were positively selected for CCR7, with terminally differentiated effector memory CD45RA+ cells excluded. Nashville, Tennessee was home to all donors, each a Caucasian adult.

The J gene is TRBJ1-1, the V gene TRBV13, with TRBD1 matching over 8 bases. This sequence originates from a man younger than 30 in good health. Some clones in this sample may be carry-over from other donors' samples. The specimen sequenced was naive CD8+ T cells from PBMCs. CDR3 sequence (DNA): TGTGCCAGCAGCGAAGACAGGGGCGGTGAAGCTTTCTTT. This sequence encodes CASSEDRGGEAFF.